Sequencing of this TCR beta chain was carried out in a study of vaccination and CD4 T cells after COVID-19 (dated by TCRdb to the early 2020s). Study-level background: The convalescent cohort comprised six males and four females, including two Hispanic individuals, seven Caucasians, two Asians and one multiracial person. Participants got two doses of the Pfizer-BioNTech BNT162b2 vaccine (n=8) or two doses of the Moderna mRNA-1273 vaccine (n=2). Post-COVID blood samples were collected from convalescent patients a median of around 96 days after diagnosis, with a range of about 30 to 170 days. Post-vaccine blood samples were collected a median of about 69 days after the second vaccine dose, ranging from about 13 to 241 days. The cultures were stimulated with overlapping spike peptide pools from SARS-CoV-2 and from the common cold coronaviruses HCoV-NL63, HCoV-OC43 and HCoV-229E. Control cultures received a CEFX viral epitope pool as the positive control, an HIV-1 Nef peptide pool as the negative control, or no peptide. In around nine COVID-19 convalescent patients and a handful of infection-naive healthy vaccine recipients, the spike-specific CD4+ TCR repertoire before mRNA vaccination was compared with the repertoire after mRNA vaccination. In an earlier paper using these donors, memory CD4+ T cell crossreactivity between SARS-CoV-2 and common cold coronavirus spike proteins was assessed at the TCR clonotype level.

The library was generated by PCR. At the Johns Hopkins FTIC core, DNA from the cultured CD4+ T cells underwent TCR sequencing with the Oncomine TCR Beta short-read assay. Genomic DNA was extracted from the cultured CD4+ T cells with the QIAamp micro DNA kit. The Oncomine TCR Beta libraries from cultured CD4+ T cells were pooled using unique dual indexes and then sequenced on an Illumina iSeq 100. Under the source paper's analysis protocol: Non-productive sequences were removed, and CDR3s not starting with C, not ending with F or W, or shorter than 7 amino acids were discarded. The MANAFEST web application identified antigen-specific clonotypes by comparing peptide-stimulated wells against reference wells and other culture wells. An FDR below 0.05, an odds ratio above 5, and a productive frequency above 0.1% in at least two of three replicate wells were required for clones to be considered positive. Cross-reactive clonotypes were defined as significantly expanded in both SARS-CoV-2 spike wells and at least one common cold coronavirus spike condition. Levenshtein distances (stringdist) and unrooted phylogenetic trees (ape) in R version 3.6.1 were used to assess CDR3 homology. The public reads were run again by TCRdb, first through fastp at Q25 and then through MiXCR, and only productive beta chains were kept. Rows with a matching CDR3 protein are joined into one entry that keeps the most common DNA and genes. TCRdb assigned the V and J calls; the authors' analysis was not used. Here the sample has 7,000 to 9,000 distinct CDR3 sequences; roughly two fifths occur a single time. The ten top clones hold over 11% of the sample.

Taken with the paper, the label for treatment or condition translates to: approximately 11-day PBMC culture with coronavirus spike peptide pools or control peptides (ViraFEST assay). CD4+ T cells from unexposed donors were collected before the COVID-19 pandemic (2011-2018). The study used the ViraFEST assay, which expanded antigen-specific T cells with peptide pools and then identified expanded clonotypes by TCR sequencing. PBMCs were cultured at a few million per well in IMDM supplemented with approximately 5.4% human AB serum and 8.5 to 10 IU/ml IL-2, with approximately 9.2 ug/ml peptide pools added. Half of the culture medium was replaced with fresh IL-2-containing medium on days 3 and 7. Once the cells had been in culture for around ten days, the EasySep CD4+ T cell isolation kit was used to isolate CD4+ T cells by negative selection. As cell number allowed, CD4+ T cells from unexposed donors were tested for reactivity to SARS-CoV-2 S and N and to four common cold coronavirus spike pools. PBMCs were separated from whole blood using Ficoll-Paque Plus gradient centrifugation and then either used fresh or cryopreserved at -140C. In general, triplicate wells were set up for every culture condition. The leukapheresis product for the unexposed donors was obtained through commercial purchase.

What the research found in general, with its limitations: The number of convalescent patients in the study was relatively small, and the study did not examine early timepoints following natural infection. Nearly all vaccine-specific clones in convalescent patients (304 of 307) were mono-reactive for SARS-CoV-2 spike rather than cross-reactive with common cold coronaviruses. An increase in the median number of SARS-CoV-2-reactive clonotypes from approximately 23 after infection to about 39 after vaccination was observed, but the change was not found to be significant. In convalescent patients, a median about 90% of post-vaccine SARS-CoV-2-reactive clones were detected only after vaccination, and vaccine-specific priming was suggested by this finding.

This clonotype was seen more than once but under ten times. No antigen is known for it. One base away there is no much larger clone; base qualities are not given. Sequences were obtained from CD4+ T cells from blood, cultured in vitro. The TCR comes from a human donor in good health.

This receptor carries the CDR3 CSARQGDGYGYTF. Read as DNA, the sequence is TGCAGTGCTAGGCAGGGGGATGGATATGGCTACACCTTC. Recombination connected TRBV20-1 to TRBJ1-2; 7 bases in the middle match TRBD1. The germline V gene encodes CDR1 DFQATT and CDR2 SNEGSKA (reference sequence). V ends up 3 bases short and J 5 bases short, with an unmatched junction base count of 6. From its cysteine to its phenylalanine, the CDR3 spans 13 amino acids. Only the CDR3 DNA stays, 39 bases, in frame from base 1.